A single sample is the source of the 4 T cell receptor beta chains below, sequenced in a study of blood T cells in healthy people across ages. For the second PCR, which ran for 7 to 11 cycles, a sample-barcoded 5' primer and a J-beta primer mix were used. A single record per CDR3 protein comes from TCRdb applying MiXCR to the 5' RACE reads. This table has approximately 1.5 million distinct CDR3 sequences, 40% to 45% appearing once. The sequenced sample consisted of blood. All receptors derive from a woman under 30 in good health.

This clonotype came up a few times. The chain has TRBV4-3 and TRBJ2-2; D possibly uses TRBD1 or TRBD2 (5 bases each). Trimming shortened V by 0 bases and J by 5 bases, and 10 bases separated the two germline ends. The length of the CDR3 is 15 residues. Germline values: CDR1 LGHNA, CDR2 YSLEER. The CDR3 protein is CASSQDEGWTGELFF. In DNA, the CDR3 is TGCGCCAGCAGCCAAGACGAGGGGTGGACCGGGGAGCTGTTTTTT.

Here the CDR3 DNA reads TGTGCCAGCAAAAAGGCGCAGGGGGCTTACACTGAAGCTTTCTTT. This codes for CASKKAQGAYTEAFF. The gene calls are TRBV27 and TRBJ1-1; 8 bases match TRBD1. The J segment lost 3 bases and the V segment lost 7 bases, leaving 10 bases of the junction unmatched. The CDR3 is made up of 15 amino acids. Germline values: CDR1 MNHEY, CDR2 SMNVEV (reference sequence).

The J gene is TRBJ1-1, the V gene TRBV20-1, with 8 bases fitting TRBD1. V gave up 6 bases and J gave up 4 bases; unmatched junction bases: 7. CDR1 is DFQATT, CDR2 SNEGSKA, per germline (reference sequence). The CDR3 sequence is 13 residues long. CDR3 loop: CSAGQESPTEAFF. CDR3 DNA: TGCAGTGCGGGACAGGAGTCACCCACTGAAGCTTTCTTT.

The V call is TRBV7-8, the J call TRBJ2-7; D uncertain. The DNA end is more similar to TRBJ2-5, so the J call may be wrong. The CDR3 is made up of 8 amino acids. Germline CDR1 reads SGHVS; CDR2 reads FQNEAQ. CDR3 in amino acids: CASGTQYF. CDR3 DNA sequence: TGTGCCAGCGGGACCCAGTACTTC.